The rows below give T cell receptor beta chains drawn from one sample of a study of blood T cell repertoires in COVID-19. Sequenced by immunoSEQ multiplex PCR; TCRdb stores in-frame clones only, minus some. The table includes about 70,000 clones, 80% detected once. The material sequenced was peripheral blood. Receptor source: a man aged 70-80 years who had recovered from COVID-19. The conserved cysteine and the conserved F or W are not part of the CDR3 here.

j_gene	v_gene	CDR3aa
TRBJ1-1	TRBV23-1	ASTIRQSTNTEAF
TRBJ1-5	TRBV4-2	ASSQGGGTNQPQH
TRBJ2-1	TRBV6-5	ASSSGQGPEQF
TRBJ1-1	TRBV28	ASSLQGGENTEAF
TRBJ2-2	TRBV9	ASSVLADNTGELF
TRBJ1-2	TRBV5-1	ASSQGDSYYGYT
TRBJ2-5	TRBV6-2/TRBV6-3	ASSRQGEETQY
TRBJ2-5	TRBV5-1	ASSSLGTGKETQY
TRBJ2-2	TRBV2	ASSEQGRINTGELF
TRBJ1-6	TRBV2	ASSEFGQGARALH
TRBJ1-3	TRBV24-1	ATSDPPAPQGLGGNTIY
TRBJ2-2	TRBV4-1	ASSQGGGYRTGELF
TRBJ2-2	TRBV27	ASNQQGSNTGELF
TRBJ2-7	TRBV7-2	ASSLSQGTHEQY
TRBJ1-3	TRBV24-1	ATSDLGTGYSGNTIY
TRBJ2-3	TRBV7-8	ASSRDVGGTSTDTQY
TRBJ2-7	TRBV18	ASSPQREGPEQY
TRBJ2-3	TRBV13	ASSLNTGPSTDTQY